The sequence of this TCR beta chain was determined in a study of T-cell reconstitution after alpha-beta-depleted transplantation in children (TCRdb year 2016). Background for the entire study: Using TCR repertoire profiling, the study quantitatively followed how T-cell immune reconstitution unfolded in children after TCRalphabeta/CD19-depleted allogeneic hematopoietic cell transplantation. Points the paper makes about the study in general: The high TCRbeta diversity at day 60 in some patients was ascribed to recipient T cells and intrathymic progenitors that had survived conditioning. The apparently early recovery of alphabetaT-cell counts about two months after transplant reportedly depended on only several hundred rapidly expanded clones that came from non-depleted graft cells. Over the following months the frequencies of hyperexpanded clones went down, and after one year T-cell counts and TCRbeta diversity were mostly credited to newly produced T cells.

This clonotype was recorded at least ten times. No antigen is known for it. Per-nucleotide qualities are absent, and no much larger clonotype sits a single base away. At the junction V is shortened by 8 bases and J by 0 bases, with 11 bases in between. Sequences SGHVS (CDR1) and FQNEAQ (CDR2) are obtained from the germline V gene. The CDR3 starts with the cysteine, ends with the phenylalanine, and has 14 residues. Only CDR3 DNA remains: 42 bases, in frame from the first base. The library was prepared using PCR. Sequencing was carried out with an Illumina HiSeq 2500. To normalize quantification of the TCRbeta repertoire, the TCR libraries were built with molecular barcoding that relied on unique molecular identifiers. In TCRdb, the public reads were trimmed at Q25 with fastp and aligned with MiXCR, with productive beta chains retained. Rows with one shared CDR3 protein collapse into an entry with the most common genes and DNA. The sample yields 490,000 or so distinct CDR3 sequences; about 10% were counted once. Clones ranked in the top ten supply just over 2% of the sample.

The sample's treatment or condition, from its label and the paper: allogeneic hematopoietic cell transplantation with graft depleted of TCRalphabeta T cells and CD19 B cells. The children who served as transplant recipients had been given grafts of TCRalphabeta/CD19-depleted allogeneic hematopoietic cells. This chain joins TRBV7-8 to TRBJ1-3, with no D gene named confidently. The clonotype comes from a child aged 2 to 15 with inherited bone marrow failure, due to receive a stem cell transplant. Sequencing used PBMCs, obtained before TCRalphabeta/CD19-depleted stem cell transplant. Here is the DNA: TGTGCCAGCGGGCCCGTCCCCTCTGGAAACACCATATATTTT. Protein translation: CASGPVPSGNTIYF.